This entry lists 32 T cell receptor beta chains sequenced from one sample in a study of T cells after yellow fever vaccination. TCRdb reprocessed the 5' RACE reads with MiXCR, giving one entry per CDR3 protein. The sample has 500,000 to 650,000 distinct CDR3 sequences; approximately 13% are singletons. Sequences were derived from PBMCs, sampled on the day of the yellow fever booster vaccination. These receptor sequences come from a man aged 30-40 years who received the YFV17D yellow fever vaccine.

This clonotype came up a few times. This rearrangement joins TRBV20-1 to TRBJ1-1; D is ambiguous. Germline V CDR1 and CDR2: DFQATT, SNEGSKA (reference sequence). Trimming cost V 6 bases and J 1 base, with 12 bases left between them. This CDR3 is 13 amino acids long. Here the CDR3 DNA reads TGCAGTGCCCTGTCTGTCGGGAACACTGAAGCTTTCTTT. This gives the protein CSALSVGNTEAFF.

This clonotype showed up many times. V gene TRBV5-5 combines with J gene TRBJ2-1; TRBD2 aligns across 9 bases. The germline CDR1 and CDR2 sequences are SGHKS and YYEKEE (reference sequence). The CDR3 contains 16 residues. Trimming took 2 bases from V and 3 from J; bases not matched to a gene: 6. The CDR3 DNA reads as TGTGCCAGCAGCTTTGGTAGCGGGAGAGTCTACAATGAGCAGTTCTTC. Protein product: CASSFGSGRVYNEQFF.

CDR3 coding DNA: TGTGCCAGCAGCCCCGACAGGTTCACCGGGGAGCTGTTTTTT. Its protein product is CASSPDRFTGELFF. This sequence joins TRBV7-2 and TRBJ2-2, with D tentatively TRBD1 (6 bases). Germline CDR1 and CDR2: SGHTA and FQGNSA. Trimming shortened V by 5 bases and J by 4 bases, and 11 bases separated the two germline ends. There are 14 residues in the CDR3. Together with reference TRBV7-2 and TRBJ2-2, the CDR3 gives the full variable domain: GAGVSQSPSNKVTEKGKDVELRCDPISGHTALYWYRQSLGQGLEFLIYFQGNSAPDKSGLPSDRFSAERTGGSVSTLTIQRTQQEDSAVYLCASSPDRFTGELFFGEGSRLTVL.

This chain links TRBV20-1 with TRBJ1-1; no definite D call. CDR3 size: 10 residues. Germline CDR1 and CDR2: DFQATT and SNEGSKA (reference sequence). V dropped 6 bases and J dropped 4 bases, with 6 bases sitting between them. In DNA form, the CDR3 reads TGCAGTGCAATTCGCACTGAAGCTTTCTTT. Its protein product is CSAIRTEAFF.

This clonotype showed up just once. V and J are TRBV6-1 and TRBJ2-6; D call uncertain. Germline V gives CDR1 MNHNS, CDR2 SASEGT. V was cut by 2 bases and J by 0 bases, with 5 bases left in between. There are 15 residues in the CDR3. CDR3 DNA: TGTGCCAGCAGTGAACGGGTCTCTGGGGCCAACGTCCTGACTTTC. It encodes CASSERVSGANVLTF.

As for this clonotype: At one end, the junction sequence differs from germline, possibly due to a read error. This chain uses TRBV7-9 with TRBJ2-1; 11 bases match TRBD1. The CDR3 loop spans 16 amino acids. Germline CDR1 SEHNR, CDR2 FQNEAQ (reference sequence). The CDR3: CASSPGGTGGRDEQSF. CDR3 nucleotide sequence: TGTGCCAGCAGCCCCGGGGGGACAGGGGGTAGGGATGAGCAGTCCTTC.

The chain carries TRBV10-3 and TRBJ2-5; 7 positions match TRBD2. V dropped 6 bases and J dropped 5; count of bases not matched to a gene: 12. The CDR3 spans 15 residues. Germline CDR1 ENHRY, CDR2 SYGVKD. The CDR3 spells CAISPGGSGLETQYF. In DNA, the CDR3 is TGTGCCATCAGCCCCGGGGGGTCAGGGTTGGAGACCCAGTACTTC.

This clonotype was counted many times. The J gene is TRBJ2-5, the V gene TRBV28; D perhaps matches TRBD2 (5 bases). Trimming removed 2 bases at V and 0 bases at J, with 19 bases between. This CDR3 region has 18 residues. Germline lookup yields CDR1 MDHEN and CDR2 SYDVKM. The DNA for the CDR3 is TGTGCCAGCAGTTTAATGGGCGGTGAGGGCACCAACCAAGAGACCCAGTACTTC. This translates into CASSLMGGEGTNQETQYF.

This clonotype has a count of ten or more. The chain joins TRBV7-4 to TRBJ2-3; possibly TRBD1 for D (6 bases). The CDR3 loop spans 16 amino acids. The V end lost 4 bases, the J end lost 1 base, and 15 bases lay between the germline ends. Germline V gene data show CDR1 as SGHVT and CDR2 as SQSDAQ. CDR3: CASSSGVGNRTDTQYF. The DNA for the CDR3 is TGTGCCAGCAGCTCAGGGGTGGGGAACCGCACAGATACGCAGTATTTT.

V is TRBV11-2 and J is TRBJ2-3; 9 bases are a match to TRBD2. Germline CDR1 is SGHAT and CDR2 is FQNNGV. After removal of 6 bases from V and 4 bases from J, the junction contained 14 bases not matched to a gene. The CDR3 covers 17 residues. CDR3 nucleotide sequence: TGTGCCAGCAGTTGGGGCTTCGCGGGAGGGAGGGCAGATACGCAGTATTTT. It specifies CASSWGFAGGRADTQYF.

In its sample, this clonotype was seen a few times. This rearrangement joins TRBV20-1 to TRBJ2-7; unclear D gene. Germline CDR1 reads DFQATT; CDR2 reads SNEGSKA (reference sequence). The CDR3 length is 11 residues. The V gene lost 1 base and the J gene lost 9 bases, with 10 bases spanning the gap. The DNA for the CDR3 is TGCAGTGCTAGAGGCGAAGTCGGGCAGTACTTC. Encoded protein: CSARGEVGQYF.

This clonotype appeared a few times. The chain employs TRBV4-2 and TRBJ1-1; 11 positions agree with TRBD1. From germline, CDR1 is LGHNA and CDR2 YNFKEQ. CDR3 length equals 18 residues. Trimming removed 1 base from V and 0 bases from J; junction bases left unmatched: 7. CDR3 in DNA: TGTGCCAGCAGCCAAGTCGTCGGGACAGGGGGTGTGAACACTGAAGCTTTCTTT. The encoded protein is CASSQVVGTGGVNTEAFF.

This clonotype has more than one count but fewer than ten. The chain combines TRBV5-1 with TRBJ2-5; a weak D match, TRBD1 (6 bases). Germline V gene data show CDR1 as SGHRS and CDR2 as YFSETQ. V was trimmed by 7 bases and J by 5 bases, leaving 21 bases between them. The CDR3 runs to 15 residues. The CDR3 loop is CASPTGRVVWETQYF. Written as DNA, the CDR3 is TGCGCCAGCCCTACAGGGAGAGTCGTCTGGGAGACCCAGTACTTC.

The chain couples TRBV5-5 to TRBJ2-7; TRBD1 or TRBD2 may be the D gene (6 bases each). The V gene lost 0 bases and the J gene lost 1 base, with 17 bases spanning the gap. In germline, CDR1 is SGHKS, CDR2 YYEKEE (reference sequence). This CDR3 has 17 amino acids. The CDR3 coding sequence is TGTGCCAGCAGCTTGGCCCCTAGGGGGGTTTCGTCCTACGAGCAGTACTTC. This codes for CASSLAPRGVSSYEQYF. The variable domain in full, completed from reference TRBV5-5 and TRBJ2-7, reads DAGVTQSPTHLIKTRGQQVTLRCSPISGHKSVSWYQQVLGQGPQFIFQYYEKEERGRGNFPDRFSARQFPNYSSELNVNALLLGDSALYLCASSLAPRGVSSYEQYFGPGTRLTVT.

This clonotype came up a few times. The chain recombines TRBV20-1 with TRBJ2-5; D ambiguous. The germline gives CDR1 DFQATT, CDR2 SNEGSKA (reference sequence). The CDR3 totals 13 residues. Trimming left V 5 bases short and J 4 bases short, with 14 bases between. The chain's CDR3 is CSAARSVRETQYF. Here the CDR3 DNA reads TGCAGTGCTGCTAGGTCGGTGAGAGAGACCCAGTACTTC.

The chain combines TRBV5-5 with TRBJ2-5; TRBD1 might be the D (6 bases). V gave up 4 bases and J gave up 5 bases, with 12 bases separating them. Per germline, CDR1 SGHKS and CDR2 YYEKEE (reference sequence). CDR3 size: 13 residues. For the CDR3, the DNA is TGTGCCAGCAGCGTGTGGGGGCAGGAGACCCAGTACTTC. Its translation is CASSVWGQETQYF.

The chain combines TRBV5-1 with TRBJ2-5; the match to TRBD1 covers 7 bases. The length of the CDR3 is 14 residues. CDR1 SGHRS and CDR2 YFSETQ come from the germline V gene. Germline trimming cut 7 bases from V and 2 bases from J; bases unmatched to any gene: 8. The CDR3 nucleotides read TGCGCCAGCGCAAGACAGGGTCAACAAGAGACCCAGTACTTC. Amino acids: CASARQGQQETQYF.

The V and J genes are TRBV20-1 and TRBJ2-1; maybe TRBD1 (5 bases). The length of the CDR3 is 15 residues. Trimming pared 5 bases from V and 9 bases from J, leaving 23 bases between. Germline CDR1 and CDR2: DFQATT and SNEGSKA (reference sequence). DNA of the CDR3: TGCAGTGCTCCCCACCGCAGGGTAGTGCAGGGTGAGCAGTTCTTC. Its translation: CSAPHRRVVQGEQFF.

The chain uses TRBV5-5 and TRBJ2-2; 7 nucleotides agree with TRBD2. The ends lost 2 bases at V and 3 bases at J; junction bases unmatched: 4. From germline, CDR1 is SGHKS and CDR2 YYEKEE (reference sequence). The CDR3 runs to 15 residues. The CDR3 sequence is CASSFRLADTGELFF. CDR3 bases: TGTGCCAGCAGCTTTAGGCTAGCGGACACCGGGGAGCTGTTTTTT.

This clonotype occurred a few times. The chain has TRBV11-2 and TRBJ2-1; 14 bases agree with TRBD2. CDR3 length equals 18 residues. CDR1 is SGHAT, CDR2 FQNNGV, per germline. J gave up 9 bases and V 0 bases, and 10 bases lay outside the gene matches. CDR3 loop: CASSLEGGLAGGAGEQFF. In nucleotides, the CDR3 is TGTGCCAGCAGCTTAGAGGGTGGACTAGCGGGAGGTGCTGGTGAGCAGTTCTTC.

The chain employs TRBV4-2 and TRBJ2-7; D not resolved. Trimming cost V 0 bases and J 0 bases, with 9 bases left between them. The germline V gene has CDR1 LGHNA and CDR2 YNFKEQ. The CDR3 is 15 amino acids. The CDR3 loop is CASSQEGARSYEQYF. The CDR3 DNA sequence: TGTGCCAGCAGCCAAGAAGGAGCGCGCTCCTACGAGCAGTACTTC.

The rearrangement links TRBV10-3 to TRBJ1-4, with no clear D. V was trimmed by 5 bases and J by 5 bases, leaving 9 bases between them. Per the germline V gene, CDR1 is ENHRY and CDR2 is SYGVKD. The CDR3 runs 13 residues. The CDR3 DNA follows: TGTGCCATCAGTCGGGCGGTAAATGAAAAACTGTTTTTT. It yields the protein CAISRAVNEKLFF.

This clonotype came up many times. The CDR3 nucleotides read TGTGCCAGCAGAACGGGGGGCGGTCAGCCCCAGCATTTT. It is translated as CASRTGGGQPQHF. The genes are TRBV12-3 or TRBV12-4 and TRBJ1-5; perhaps TRBD1 as D (6 bases). The germline V and J ends were trimmed by 6 bases and 6 bases, with 12 bases remaining between them. The CDR3 totals 13 residues.

This rearrangement joins TRBV5-6 to TRBJ2-5; D is uncertain. Germline V gives CDR1 SGHDT, CDR2 YYEEEE. V shed 5 bases and J shed 0 bases, with 8 bases lying between them. CDR3 size: 13 residues. CDR3: CASRARNQETQYF. The CDR3 region has the DNA TGTGCCAGCAGGGCGCGGAACCAAGAGACCCAGTACTTC.

The chain uses TRBV12-3 or TRBV12-4 and TRBJ2-6; TRBD2 might be the D (5 bases). The CDR3 has 17 amino acids. The V end was cut by 6 bases, the J end by 2 bases, with 17 bases between. The DNA for the CDR3 is TGTGCCAGCAGCCCCTTTGAGGGTTTCCCTGGGGCCAACGTCCTGACTTTC. It specifies CASSPFEGFPGANVLTF.

The chain is built from TRBV20-1 and TRBJ1-1; possibly TRBD1 for D (5 bases). Germline CDR1 is DFQATT and CDR2 is SNEGSKA (reference sequence). Trimming removed 6 bases at V and 7 bases at J, with 15 bases between. The CDR3 totals 12 residues. The CDR3 DNA reads as TGCAGTGCAAGGTCAGGGTTCGGTGAAGCTTTCTTT. It encodes CSARSGFGEAFF.

This clonotype was detected only a few times. The chain links TRBV15 to TRBJ1-1; D perhaps matches TRBD1 (6 bases). V lost 3 bases and J 0 bases, leaving 14 bases between the germline ends. The germline V gene encodes CDR1 LNHNV and CDR2 YYDKDF (reference sequence). The CDR3 contains 16 residues. CDR3 bases: TGTGCCACCAGCAGGATATGGACAGATATGAACACTGAAGCTTTCTTT. This codes for CATSRIWTDMNTEAFF.

The CDR3 bases are TGTGCCAGCACCGGAGGGGGACTAGCGGGCACCGGGGAGCTGTTTTTT. Its protein is CASTGGGLAGTGELFF. The chain carries TRBV6-1 and TRBJ2-2, with 12 bases that match TRBD2. The CDR3 contains 16 residues. V shed 7 bases, J shed 4 bases, and the junction held 7 bases outside the gene matches. Per germline, CDR1 MNHNS and CDR2 SASEGT.

This rearrangement joins TRBV20-1 to TRBJ2-5; a weak D match, TRBD1 (6 bases). Trimming left V 6 bases short and J 1 base short, with 18 bases between. The CDR3 sequence is 15 residues long. Per germline, CDR1 DFQATT and CDR2 SNEGSKA (reference sequence). The CDR3 DNA reads as TGCAGTGCAACCAGGCCCGACAGGTCCCAAGAGACCCAGTACTTC. Amino acids: CSATRPDRSQETQYF.

This clonotype was counted only a few times. V usage is TRBV6-1 and J usage is TRBJ2-7; TRBD2 agrees at 12 bases. The CDR3 contains 16 residues. J lost 3 bases, V lost 6 bases, and 9 bases had no gene match. CDR1 and CDR2 (germline): MNHNS, SASEGT. CDR3 coding DNA: TGTGCCAGCAGGGGACTAGCGGGCAGGAGTCGCTACGAGCAGTACTTC. Translated: CASRGLAGRSRYEQYF.

The genes are TRBV3-1 and TRBJ2-1; 9 bases align to TRBD2. The CDR3 covers 11 residues. The germline gives CDR1 LGHDT, CDR2 YNNKEL (reference sequence). With 4 bases clipped from V and 15 bases from J, the junction kept 4 bases outside the gene matches. CDR3 loop: CASSRGTSTFF. The DNA for the CDR3 is TGTGCCAGCAGCCGAGGGACTAGCACGTTCTTC.

This clonotype was seen at least ten times. The gene calls are TRBV29-1 and TRBJ2-7; D is possibly TRBD1 (6 bases). Germline CDR1 reads SQVTM; CDR2 reads ANQGSEA. V was shortened by 7 bases and J by 1 base, with 14 bases between the two germline ends. This CDR3 is 13 amino acids long. For the CDR3, the DNA is TGCAGCGCCGCCCCGACAGGTTCCTACGAGCAGTACTTC. As protein: CSAAPTGSYEQYF.